A single sample is the source of the 14 T cell receptor beta chains below, sequenced in a study of human T cells and chemical hapten exposure. Using its own MiXCR run on the RACE reads, TCRdb lists one record per CDR3 protein. The table shows about 300,000 distinct CDR3 sequences, with 4.5% to 5.5% occurring only once. The sample's time point: pre-sensitization, week 0. Indicated treatment: therapeutic diphenylcyclopropenone sensitization with weekly scalp DPC. The specimen was whole blood, collected in connection with sensitization to the hapten diphenylcyclopropenone (DPC). The receptors originated from a woman aged 18-29 years with alopecia areata. Some clones in this sample may be carry-over from other donors' samples.

The chain uses TRBV20-1 and TRBJ1-5; D is undetermined. V was trimmed by 3 bases and J by 6 bases, leaving 12 bases between them. Germline CDR1 reads DFQATT; CDR2 reads SNEGSKA (reference sequence). The CDR3 runs to 13 residues. CDR3 in amino acids: CSASSALGQPQHF. The CDR3 coding sequence is TGCAGTGCTAGTTCCGCGCTGGGTCAGCCCCAGCATTTT.

The J gene is TRBJ1-5, the V gene TRBV5-1; perhaps TRBD1 as D (6 bases). In germline, CDR1 is SGHRS, CDR2 YFSETQ. V was cut by 4 bases and J by 7 bases, with 15 bases left in between. The CDR3 totals 14 residues. This CDR3 reads CASSPGVEGQPQHF. CDR3 DNA sequence: TGCGCCAGCAGCCCAGGGGTTGAGGGGCAGCCCCAGCATTTT.

This clonotype has more than one count but fewer than ten. V gene TRBV7-9 combines with J gene TRBJ2-2, with a possible D match to TRBD2 (6 bases). CDR1 is SEHNR, CDR2 FQNEAQ, per germline (reference sequence). This CDR3 contains 13 residues. V was shortened by 5 bases and J by 6 bases, with 10 bases between the two germline ends. CDR3 DNA: TGTGCCAGCAGCCATGGAGGGTCCGGGGAGCTGTTTTTT. It translates to CASSHGGSGELFF.

This clonotype was found many times. The chain links TRBV12-3 or TRBV12-4 to TRBJ1-3; D might be TRBD1 (5 bases). Trimming took 4 bases from V and 3 from J, leaving 7 bases between them. CDR3 length: 13 residues. The CDR3 loop is CASSSGLGNTIYF. The DNA for the CDR3 is TGTGCCAGCAGTTCGGGGCTTGGAAACACCATATATTTT.

The chain combines TRBV4-3 with TRBJ2-1; D is possibly TRBD1 (6 bases). Germline loops: CDR1 LGHNA, CDR2 YSLEER. The length of the CDR3 is 16 residues. V dropped 3 bases and J dropped 0 bases, with 12 bases sitting between them. The CDR3 DNA reads TGCGCCAGCAGCCAGGGGACATCGAGCTCCTACAATGAGCAGTTCTTC. It encodes CASSQGTSSSYNEQFF.

This clonotype was detected a few times. The V call is TRBV11-1, the J call TRBJ2-1, with 9 bases matching TRBD1. Germline CDR1 is SGHAT and CDR2 is FQDESV (reference sequence). V trimming: 4 bases; J trimming: 3 bases; junction bases outside the gene matches: 7. This CDR3 is 16 amino acids long. The CDR3 coding sequence is TGTGCCAGCAGCTCGGGTACGGGACAGGGCTACAATGAGCAGTTCTTC. It encodes CASSSGTGQGYNEQFF.

This clonotype showed up many times. This sequence joins TRBV29-1 and TRBJ2-7, with TRBD1 identical over 7 bases. Germline trimming cut 5 bases from V and 4 bases from J; bases unmatched to any gene: 8. The CDR3 has 13 residues. In germline, CDR1 is SQVTM, CDR2 ANQGSEA. This CDR3 is CSVRTGPAYEQYF. The DNA for the CDR3 is TGCAGCGTTAGGACAGGCCCAGCGTACGAGCAGTACTTC.

This clonotype came up many times. The rearrangement uses TRBV27 and TRBJ2-3; D is tentatively TRBD1 or TRBD2 (5 bases each). V lost 4 bases and J lost 2, with 10 bases in between. The CDR3 runs to 14 residues. Germline CDR1 is MNHEY and CDR2 is SMNVEV (reference sequence). The CDR3 reads CASSSGRYTDTQYF. The DNA for the CDR3 is TGTGCCAGCAGTTCGGGACGATACACAGATACGCAGTATTTT.

At least ten counts were recorded for this clonotype. The V and J genes are TRBV7-2 and TRBJ1-5; D unresolved. Germline V gene data show CDR1 as SGHTA and CDR2 as FQGNSA. With 5 bases removed from V and 6 bases from J, the gap between germline ends came to 11 bases. CDR3 size: 13 residues. The CDR3 is CASSEAGIQPQHF. CDR3 nucleotides: TGTGCCAGCAGCGAAGCGGGGATTCAGCCCCAGCATTTT. The full variable domain, rest sourced from reference TRBV7-2 and TRBJ1-5, is GAGVSQSPSNKVTEKGKDVELRCDPISGHTALYWYRQSLGQGLEFLIYFQGNSAPDKSGLPSDRFSAERTGGSVSTLTIQRTQQEDSAVYLCASSEAGIQPQHFGDGTRLSIL.

This clonotype was seen at least ten times. V usage is TRBV28 and J usage is TRBJ2-1, with a possible D match to TRBD2 (6 bases). Between the trimmed V and J ends, which lost 6 bases and 7 bases, there was a span of 10 bases. Germline lookup yields CDR1 MDHEN and CDR2 SYDVKM. CDR3 length equals 12 residues. CDR3 amino acids: CASRDYSNEQFF. DNA for the CDR3: TGTGCCAGCAGGGACTACTCAAATGAGCAGTTCTTC.

In this sample, this clonotype turned up a few times. The CDR3 DNA follows: TGTGCCAGCAGTTCCCACGGCAGGGGGCCTTTTAGCTACACCTTC. Protein product: CASSSHGRGPFSYTF. The V gene is TRBV28, the J gene TRBJ1-2; 8 bases are shared with TRBD1. The CDR3 is 15 amino acids. V dropped 4 bases and J dropped 9; count of bases not matched to a gene: 13. Germline V gives CDR1 MDHEN, CDR2 SYDVKM.

There are a few counts of this clonotype. The CDR3 region is CASSPPGAGNTIYF. The CDR3 DNA reads TGTGCCAGCAGCCCGCCCGGGGCAGGAAACACCATATATTTT. The chain combines TRBV5-4 with TRBJ1-3, with TRBD1 as a possible D gene (5 bases). In germline, CDR1 is SGHNT, CDR2 YYREEE (reference sequence). This CDR3 is 14 amino acids long. V gave up 4 bases and J gave up 4 bases, with 12 bases separating them.

The rearrangement joins TRBV5-1 to TRBJ2-3; D call uncertain. V gave up 4 bases and J gave up 0 bases, with 9 bases separating them. This CDR3 is 14 amino acids long. Per germline, CDR1 SGHRS and CDR2 YFSETQ. CDR3 bases: TGCGCCAGCAGCCCGATTTCAAGCACAGATACGCAGTATTTT. The encoded protein is CASSPISSTDTQYF. Supplemented by reference TRBV5-1 and TRBJ2-3, the full variable domain reads KAGVTQTPRYLIKTRGQQVTLSCSPISGHRSVSWYQQTPGQGLQFLFEYFSETQRNKGNFPGRFSGRQFSNSRSEMNVSTLELGDSALYLCASSPISSTDTQYFGPGTRLTVL.

The gene calls are TRBV7-9 and TRBJ1-2, with 7 positions matching TRBD1. The CDR3 consists of 14 residues. The V gene end was trimmed by 1 base and the J gene end by 8 bases; junction bases not matched to a gene: 7. CDR1 and CDR2 from the germline V gene are SEHNR and FQNEAQ (reference sequence). CDR3 in DNA: TGTGCCAGCAGCTTAGGACAGGGAAGTGAAGGCTACACCTTC. Protein sequence: CASSLGQGSEGYTF.